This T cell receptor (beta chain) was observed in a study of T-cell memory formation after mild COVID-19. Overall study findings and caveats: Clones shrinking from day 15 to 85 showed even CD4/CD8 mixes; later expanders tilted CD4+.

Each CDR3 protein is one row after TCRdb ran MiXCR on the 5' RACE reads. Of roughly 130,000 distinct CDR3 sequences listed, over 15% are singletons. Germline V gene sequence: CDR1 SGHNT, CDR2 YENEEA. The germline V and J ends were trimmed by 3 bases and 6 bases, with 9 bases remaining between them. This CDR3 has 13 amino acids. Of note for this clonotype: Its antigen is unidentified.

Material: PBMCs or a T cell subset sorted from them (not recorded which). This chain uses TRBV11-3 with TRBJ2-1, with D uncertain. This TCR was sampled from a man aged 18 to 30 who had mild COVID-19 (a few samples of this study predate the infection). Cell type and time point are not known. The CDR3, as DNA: TGTGCCAGCAGCTTTGGGGATAGCAATGAGCAGTTCTTC. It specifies CASSFGDSNEQFF.